These 24 T cell receptor beta chains came from one sample sequenced in a study of cytomegalovirus exposure and HLA in healthy donors. Both 60 Vbeta primers and 13 Jbeta primers went into the PCR. The data were produced by immunoSEQ multiplex PCR, yet TCRdb's version contains in-frame clones alone and is incomplete. This table has under 200,000 clones, 70% to 90% appearing once. The sample comprised PBMCs. These receptors originate from a woman aged 18-35 years in good health and CMV-seronegative.

V gene TRBV18 combines with J gene TRBJ1-2, with TRBD1 identical over 9 bases. This CDR3 region has 15 residues. Trimming removed 4 bases from V and 3 bases from J; junction bases left unmatched: 6. Germline lookup yields CDR1 KGHSH and CDR2 LQKENI. The CDR3 spells CASSQRQGVDYGYTF. The DNA for the CDR3 is TGTGCCAGCTCACAAAGACAGGGGGTGGACTATGGCTACACCTTC. Looking up the rest from reference TRBV18 and TRBJ1-2 gives the full variable domain: NAGVMQNPRHLVRRRGQEARLRCSPMKGHSHVYWYRQLPEEGLKFMVYLQKENIIDESGMPKERFSAEFPKEGPSILRIQQVVRGDSAAYFCASSQRQGVDYGYTFGSGTRLTVV.

V is TRBV6-1 and J is TRBJ1-3; tentatively, D is TRBD1 (6 bases). The ends were cut back, 4 bases at V and 0 bases at J, with 19 bases in the middle. The CDR3 contains 18 residues. The V gene's germline CDR1 is MNHNS and CDR2 SASEGT. The CDR3: CASSVQGWPDYSGNTIYF. CDR3 in DNA: TGTGCCAGCAGTGTACAGGGTTGGCCCGATTACTCTGGAAACACCATATATTTT.

The chain carries TRBV6-1 and TRBJ2-7, with TRBD1 matching 7 bases. Losses at the gene ends were 5 bases for V and 2 bases for J; bases not matched to a gene: 3. Per germline, CDR1 MNHNS and CDR2 SASEGT. This CDR3 spans 13 amino acids. CDR3 coding DNA: TGTGCCAGCAGTTGGACAGGACCCTACGAGCAGTACTTC. Its protein product is CASSWTGPYEQYF.

With regard to this clone: Other nucleotide sequences from this sample produce the same CDR3. The V and J genes are TRBV6-1 and TRBJ2-5; 12 nucleotides match TRBD2. V dropped 2 bases and J dropped 2; count of bases not matched to a gene: 0. CDR3 size: 15 residues. The germline gives CDR1 MNHNS, CDR2 SASEGT. Written as DNA, the CDR3 is TGTGCCAGCAGTGAACTAGCGGGGGGGCAAGAGACCCAGTACTTC. Protein sequence: CASSELAGGQETQYF.

Points on this clone: At one end, the junction sequence differs from germline, possibly due to a read error. This chain joins TRBV7-7 and TRBJ2-5, with 9 nucleotides matching TRBD1. With the DNA end fitting TRBJ2-7 better, the J assignment may be wrong. The CDR3 extends over 15 amino acids. The germline gives CDR1 SSHAT, CDR2 FNYEAQ (reference sequence). CDR3 region: CASSLGTGNSYEQYF. DNA for the CDR3: TGTGCTAGCAGCTTGGGGACAGGGAACTCCTACGAGCAGTACTTC.

The J gene is TRBJ1-5, the V gene TRBV19; D perhaps matches TRBD1 (5 bases). V was cut by 7 bases and J by 4 bases, with 8 bases left in between. The CDR3 consists of 12 residues. Looked up from germline, CDR1 is LNHDA and CDR2 is SQIVND (reference sequence). The DNA for the CDR3 is TGTGCCAGTAAATACAGGAATCAGCCCCAGCATTTT. Its translation is CASKYRNQPQHF.

V usage is TRBV5-1 and J usage is TRBJ2-7; possibly TRBD1 for D (5 bases). The V and J ends lost 0 bases and 2 bases respectively, with 9 bases between them. The CDR3 consists of 14 residues. Germline CDR1 SGHRS, CDR2 YFSETQ. The CDR3 bases are TGCGCCAGCAGCTTGGGTGCCAGGGCCTACGAGCAGTACTTC. Encoded protein: CASSLGARAYEQYF.

This clone came up once. The V call is TRBV27, the J call TRBJ1-5, with 7 bases that match TRBD1. This CDR3 region has 16 residues. V lost 4 bases and J lost 4; bases outside the gene matches: 10. Germline CDR1 MNHEY, CDR2 SMNVEV (reference sequence). CDR3 DNA: TGTGCCAGCAGTTCGTATACTTCAGGGGGGAATCAGCCCCAGCATTTT. Translated: CASSSYTSGGNQPQHF.

CDR3 nucleotide sequence: TGTGCCAGTAGTATTGCCGCCTCGGGGGGCTACACCTTC. This codes for CASSIAASGGYTF. This chain joins TRBV19 and TRBJ1-2; D call uncertain. There are 13 residues in the CDR3. The germline V gene has CDR1 LNHDA and CDR2 SQIVND (reference sequence). V lost 3 bases and J lost 8, with 13 bases in between.

The V and J genes are TRBV6-1 and TRBJ2-2; the match to TRBD1 covers 8 bases. Per the germline V gene, CDR1 is MNHNS and CDR2 is SASEGT. V lost 5 bases to trimming and J lost 6 bases; unmatched junction nucleotides: 5. This CDR3 spans 14 amino acids. The CDR3 nucleotides read TGTGCCAGCAGTTGGACAGGGTCAGCCGGGGAGCTGTTTTTT. Residues: CASSWTGSAGELFF.

This clone was found once. J is TRBJ2-4 and V is TRBV18; 10 positions agree with TRBD1. CDR1 and CDR2 (germline): KGHSH, LQKENI. The V segment lost 3 bases and the J segment 5 bases; nucleotides outside the gene matches: 4. The CDR3 is 15 residues long. The CDR3 bases are TGTGCCAGCTCACCCGGACAGGGGGGGGAAAACATTCAGTACTTC. This sequence encodes CASSPGQGGENIQYF.

Only a few counts were recorded for this clone. V gene TRBV11-1 combines with J gene TRBJ1-2, with 7 bases that match TRBD1. Germline V gene data show CDR1 as SGHAT and CDR2 as FQDESV (reference sequence). V lost 5 bases and J lost 8; bases outside the gene matches: 8. The CDR3 totals 13 residues. This CDR3 reads CASSPSDRAGYTF. The CDR3 region has the DNA TGTGCCAGCAGCCCGTCCGACAGGGCAGGCTACACCTTC.

The chain uses TRBV4-1 and TRBJ2-1, with D tentatively TRBD2 (5 bases). Trimming removed 0 bases from V and 0 bases from J, with 12 bases in between. The CDR3 is 17 amino acids. Germline CDR1 MGHRA, CDR2 YSYEKL. Here the CDR3 DNA reads TGCGCCAGCAGCCAAGAGGGAGCCAGGAGCTCCTACAATGAGCAGTTCTTC. Its protein is CASSQEGARSSYNEQFF.

The chain employs TRBV30 and TRBJ2-7; D uncertain. This CDR3 has 12 residues. Germline-derived CDR1 and CDR2 are GTSNPN and SVGIG (reference sequence). Trimming took off 3 bases at V and 4 bases at J, with 10 bases between the two ends. Here the CDR3 DNA reads TGTGCCTGGAGCCAAACAGAATACGAGCAGTACTTC. Translating it yields CAWSQTEYEQYF.

This clone was recorded a few times. The chain has TRBV29-1 and TRBJ2-3; 7 bases agree with TRBD2. The CDR3 covers 14 residues. The junction had 4 bases not matched to a gene; V was cut back by 3 bases and J by 1 base. CDR1 SQVTM and CDR2 ANQGSEA come from the germline V gene. CDR3 residues: CSVDRAGGTDTQYF. CDR3 nucleotides: TGCAGCGTTGACAGGGCGGGAGGCACAGATACGCAGTATTTT.

V gene TRBV19 combines with J gene TRBJ1-4; D might be TRBD1 (5 bases). V lost 2 bases and J 7 bases, leaving 14 bases between the germline ends. The germline gives CDR1 LNHDA, CDR2 SQIVND (reference sequence). The CDR3 consists of 15 residues. CDR3 sequence: CASSIRNRQLEKLFF. The CDR3 bases are TGTGCCAGTAGTATACGCAACAGGCAGCTTGAAAAACTGTTTTTT.

This chain uses TRBV27 with TRBJ1-6, with a possible D match to TRBD1 (6 bases). The germline CDR1 and CDR2 sequences are MNHEY and SMNVEV (reference sequence). The CDR3 loop spans 13 amino acids. V gave up 5 bases and J gave up 5 bases, with 7 bases separating them. Written as DNA, the CDR3 is TGTGCCAGCAGTCGGACAGATAATTCACCCCTCCACTTT. This sequence encodes CASSRTDNSPLHF.

The chain employs TRBV5-1 and TRBJ1-2, with D uncertain. There are 14 residues in the CDR3. Germline V gene sequence: CDR1 SGHRS, CDR2 YFSETQ. With 9 bases removed from V and 5 bases from J, the gap between germline ends came to 20 bases. CDR3: CATKQQDDPYGYTF. The CDR3 region has the DNA TGCGCCACCAAACAGCAGGATGACCCGTATGGCTACACCTTC.

This sequence joins TRBV11-2 and TRBJ2-7; weak D call: TRBD2 (5 bases). Trimming took 2 bases from V and 1 from J, leaving 6 bases between them. Germline V gene lookup returns CDR1 SGHAT and CDR2 FQNNGV. The CDR3 runs 13 residues. In nucleotides, the CDR3 is TGTGCCAGCAGCTTAACTAGTTCCTACGAGCAGTACTTC. Translating gives CASSLTSSYEQYF.

This clone has more than one count but fewer than ten. Its ends do not fully match the called genes, so a read error is possible. The V call is TRBV7-9, the J call TRBJ1-4; unclear D gene. Per the germline V gene, CDR1 is SEHNR and CDR2 is FQNEAQ (reference sequence). The CDR3 is made up of 12 amino acids. The CDR3 is CSSSATNEKLFF. The CDR3 DNA reads as TGTTCCAGCAGCGCGACTAATGAAAAACTGTTTTTT.

This chain connects TRBV11-2 to TRBJ2-3, with 7 bases identical to TRBD2. CDR1 and CDR2 (germline): SGHAT, FQNNGV. The CDR3 consists of 13 residues. J gave up 10 bases and V 1 base, and 5 bases lay outside the gene matches. The DNA for the CDR3 is TGTGCCAGCAGCTTAGCGGCCGCGGGAGCGCAGTATTTT. Protein: CASSLAAAGAQYF. Full variable domain (outside the CDR3, taken from reference TRBV11-2 and TRBJ2-3): EAGVAQSPRYKIIEKRQSVAFWCNPISGHATLYWYQQILGQGPKLLIQFQNNGVVDDSQLPKDRFSAERLKGVDSTLKIQPAKLEDSAVYLCASSLAAAGAQYFGPGTRLTVL.

The chain couples TRBV11-1 to TRBJ1-3; D is unresolved. V shed 2 bases and J shed 2 bases, with 13 bases lying between them. CDR1 is SGHAT and CDR2 is FQDESV in the germline V gene (reference sequence). The CDR3 contains 16 residues. CDR3 in DNA: TGTGCCAGCAGCTTATCGCGGGGAACAACTGGAAACACCATATATTTT. It is translated as CASSLSRGTTGNTIYF.

This chain uses TRBV14 with TRBJ2-7; D may be TRBD2 (6 bases). The CDR3 spans 16 residues. Per the germline V gene, CDR1 is SGHDN and CDR2 is FVKESK. Trimming stripped 1 base from V and 4 bases from J, with 17 bases between. In DNA form, the CDR3 reads TGTGCCAGCAGCCAAGGTCCACGGGGGATTGAGTACGAGCAGTACTTC. This translates into CASSQGPRGIEYEQYF.

The genes are TRBV12-5 and TRBJ1-2; 10 bases are shared with TRBD1. J lost 5 bases, V lost 5 bases, and 11 bases had no gene match. The V gene's germline CDR1 is LGHNT and CDR2 FRNRAP. The CDR3 is made up of 16 amino acids. CDR3 amino acids: CASGEDRGEVLYGYTF. CDR3 nucleotide sequence: TGTGCTAGTGGTGAGGACAGGGGGGAAGTTTTGTATGGCTACACCTTC.